The source of this TCR beta chain is a study of beta chain features in type 1 diabetes. The wider study: Similarity in age, gender and cell yields was seen between patients and healthy donors. In all, some 100 million sorted cells from all samples were analyzed.

Staining for CD45RO/CCR7/CD25/CD127/CD95/CD27 allowed sorting of CD4+ naive, central memory, regulatory and stem cell-like memory cells. As concerns this clone: The antigen is unknown.

Broader study findings: Shorter TCRB CDR3s, moderately but significantly so, marked every one of the four CD4+ subsets in Type 1 diabetes patients.

Germline V gives CDR1 SQVTM, CDR2 ANQGSEA. The CDR3 loop spans 12 amino acids. The V end lost 7 bases, the J end lost 5 bases, and 14 bases lay between the germline ends. As every portion of the isolated RNA was reverse transcribed, the sequencing read expressed TCRB transcripts. TCRdb's copy holds only in-frame clones and misses some; the assay was immunoSEQ multiplex PCR. Seen here are 150,000 to 200,000 clones, about 63% observed once, and the top ten hold approximately 0.09%. The chain carries TRBV29-1 and TRBJ1-2; a possible D gene is TRBD1 (5 bases). This TCR was recovered from a man under 40 with type 1 diabetes. The sample was naive CD4+ T cells from blood. CDR3 nucleotides: TGCAGCGCCCGGGACGGCGAGTATGGCTACACCTTC. It is translated as CSARDGEYGYTF.